The rows below give T cell receptor beta chains drawn from one sample of a study of blood T cell repertoires in COVID-19. Data came from immunoSEQ multiplex PCR; TCRdb stores just in-frame clones and leaves some out. The sample holds a few hundred thousand clones, approximately 89% seen once. Sequencing was carried out using peripheral blood. The receptors derive from a woman aged 70 to 79 with COVID-19, enrolled during active disease. Both conserved end residues are part of each CDR3. The D gene is left open where the match is weak. Expanded clones get a size class; other rows say once, few or many, or leave the size out.

v_gene: TRBV7-3; abundance: few; d_gene: TRBD1; j_gene: TRBJ2-3; CDR3nt: TGTGCCAGTAAACAGGGGCCGGGCACAGATACGCAGTATTTT; CDR3aa: CASKQGPGTDTQYF
v_gene: TRBV6-5; abundance: NA; d_gene: NA; j_gene: TRBJ2-3; CDR3nt: TGTGCCAGCAGTTTCGGAGATACGCAGTATTTT; CDR3aa: CASSFGDTQYF
v_gene: TRBV11-2; abundance: once; d_gene: TRBD1; j_gene: TRBJ1-6; CDR3nt: TGTGCCAGCAGCCAAGACAGGGGGAATTCACCCCTCCACTTT; CDR3aa: CASSQDRGNSPLHF
v_gene: TRBV27; abundance: NA; d_gene: NA; j_gene: TRBJ1-6; CDR3nt: TGTGCCAGCAGATTCAATAGGGGTTCACCGCCGGATTCACCCCTCCACTTT; CDR3aa: CASRFNRGSPPDSPLHF
v_gene: TRBV6-5; abundance: NA; d_gene: NA; j_gene: TRBJ1-1; CDR3nt: TGTGCCAGCAGTTACTCGACCAGGGCTGTTACTGAAGCTTTCTTT; CDR3aa: CASSYSTRAVTEAFF
v_gene: TRBV11-2; abundance: NA; d_gene: NA; j_gene: TRBJ1-4; CDR3nt: TGTGCCAGCAGCCACCGAGGAGGAACTAATGAAAAACTGTTTTTT; CDR3aa: CASSHRGGTNEKLFF
v_gene: TRBV14; abundance: NA; d_gene: NA; j_gene: TRBJ2-1; CDR3nt: TGTGCCAGCAGCCAATTTGGGGGAGGTTTCTACAATGAGCAGTTCTTC; CDR3aa: CASSQFGGGFYNEQFF
v_gene: TRBV7-2; abundance: NA; d_gene: TRBD2; j_gene: TRBJ2-3; CDR3nt: TGTGCCAGCAGCTTAGCGCTTACTAGCGGGAGGGCAGATACGCAGTATTTT; CDR3aa: CASSLALTSGRADTQYF
v_gene: TRBV15; abundance: NA; d_gene: TRBD2; j_gene: TRBJ2-5; CDR3nt: TGTGCCACCAGCATAGGGGGACTAGCGGGAGAAGAGACCCAGTACTTC; CDR3aa: CATSIGGLAGEETQYF
v_gene: TRBV7-9; abundance: NA; d_gene: TRBD2; j_gene: TRBJ2-1; CDR3nt: TGTGCCAGCAGCTCATCCCCCGGACTAGTTCTGAACCTCTTC; CDR3aa: CASSSSPGLVLNLF
v_gene: TRBV29-1; abundance: NA; d_gene: NA; j_gene: TRBJ2-7; CDR3nt: TGCAGCGTTGAATGGACATCCAAAGGCGAGCAGTACTTC; CDR3aa: CSVEWTSKGEQYF
v_gene: TRBV27; abundance: NA; d_gene: TRBD2; j_gene: TRBJ2-5; CDR3nt: TGTGCCAGCAGTCTACACAGCGGGAGTCGGGAGACCCAGTACTTC; CDR3aa: CASSLHSGSRETQYF
v_gene: TRBV7-3; abundance: NA; d_gene: TRBD2; j_gene: TRBJ2-1; CDR3nt: TGTGCCAGCAGCTTAATGGGGCTAGCGGGAGTTCTGGGAGAGCAGTTCTTC; CDR3aa: CASSLMGLAGVLGEQFF
v_gene: TRBV7-8; abundance: NA; d_gene: TRBD1; j_gene: TRBJ1-1; CDR3nt: TGTGCCAGCAGCCTTACGACAGGGGAGGTGTGGGATGAAGCTTTCTTT; CDR3aa: CASSLTTGEVWDEAFF
v_gene: TRBV5-1; abundance: NA; d_gene: TRBD2; j_gene: TRBJ2-2; CDR3nt: TGCGCCAGCAGCTTGCGGACTAGGGACGAGCTGTTTTTT; CDR3aa: CASSLRTRDELFF
v_gene: TRBV4-2; abundance: NA; d_gene: TRBD1; j_gene: TRBJ2-7; CDR3nt: TGTGCCAGCAGCCAAAGAACAGGGGGCACCTACGAGCAGTACTTC; CDR3aa: CASSQRTGGTYEQYF
v_gene: TRBV6-5; abundance: once; d_gene: TRBD1; j_gene: TRBJ2-5; CDR3nt: TGTGCCAGCAGTCACAGGGGGCCGGAGACCCAGTACTTC; CDR3aa: CASSHRGPETQYF